This paragraph reports one TCR beta chain. Trimming removed 0 bases from V and 3 bases from J, with 12 bases in between. The CDR3 is 15 amino acids. Germline assignment: CDR1 MNHNS and CDR2 SASEGT. This sample was included in a study of technical replicates of blood from a handful of donors. Repertoires were generated with immunoSEQ multiplex PCR, while TCRdb's copy carries only in-frame clones and drops some. The table records some 49,000 clones, roughly 90% of them present only once. This chain connects TRBV6-1 to TRBJ2-7; weak D call: TRBD1 (6 bases). The specimen sequenced was PBMCs. The source of this sequence is a human donor in good health. Some clones in this sample may be carry-over from other donors' samples. CDR3 sequence reads: CASSEAAGVIYEQYF. In DNA form, the CDR3 reads TGTGCCAGCAGTGAAGCGGCAGGGGTTATCTACGAGCAGTACTTC.